This T cell receptor beta chain was captured in a study of shared clonotypes between healthy human individuals. Study as a whole: The composition of the donors was a couple of women and a few men aged 18 to 49.

Over several immunoSEQ plates, each subset's genomic DNA was distributed in even portions. As handled by the study authors: Quality scores were absent from the junction-only immunoSEQ sequences, so filtering differed. The repertoire was sequenced with immunoSEQ multiplex PCR; TCRdb's copy has only in-frame clones and lacks some. From that table come the V and J calls and clone size; the DNA was used to work out D and trimming. The sample contains more than 2,000,000 clones, over 85% of which appear only once. There were no recent acute infections or vaccinations among the donors, who were healthy HIV-negative adults. The CDR3 has 16 residues. With 4 bases clipped from V and 3 bases from J, the junction kept 6 bases outside the gene matches. CDR1 is SGHVS and CDR2 is FNYEAQ in the germline V gene.

Sequenced material: naive CD4+ T cells sorted from blood. As for subset: CD45RA+ positively selected. This clonotype was obtained from a man aged 18 to 29 in good health. V is TRBV7-6 and J is TRBJ1-2, with 12 bases aligning to TRBD1. CDR3 nucleotides: TGTGCCAGCAGCTCAAATAGGGACAGGGGGCACTATGGCTACACCTTC. The encoded protein is CASSSNRDRGHYGYTF.